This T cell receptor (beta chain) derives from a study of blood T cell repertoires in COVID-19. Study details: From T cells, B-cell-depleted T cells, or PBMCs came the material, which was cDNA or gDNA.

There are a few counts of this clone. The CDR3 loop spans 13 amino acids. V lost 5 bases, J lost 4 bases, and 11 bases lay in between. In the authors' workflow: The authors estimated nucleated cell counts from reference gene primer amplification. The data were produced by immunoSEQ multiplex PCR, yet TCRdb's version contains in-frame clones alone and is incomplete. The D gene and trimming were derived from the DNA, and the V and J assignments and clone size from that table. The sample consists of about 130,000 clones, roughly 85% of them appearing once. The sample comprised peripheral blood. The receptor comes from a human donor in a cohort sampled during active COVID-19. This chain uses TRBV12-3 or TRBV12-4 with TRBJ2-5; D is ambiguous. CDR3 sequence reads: CASSLFSGETQYF. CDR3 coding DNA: TGTGCCAGCAGTCTTTTTTCAGGAGAGACCCAGTACTTC.